The present T cell receptor (beta chain) was sequenced within a study of blood T cell repertoires in COVID-19. Turning to the study itself: COVID-19 samples collected from the United States, Italy and Spain covered acute and convalescent phases. The cDNA or gDNA used as material had been derived from T cells, B-cell-depleted T cells, or PBMCs.

In the authors' workflow: Amplification with reference gene primers provided the estimates of nucleated cell counts. Sequencing used immunoSEQ multiplex PCR; TCRdb keeps in-frame clones, though not all of them. V and J calls and clone size follow that table, whereas D and trimming were derived from the DNA. Among about 150,000 clones listed, approximately 86% were seen once. This clone showed up just a few times. The TCR comes from a man in his sixties or seventies with acute or convalescent COVID-19. The sequencing sample was made of peripheral blood.

The CDR3 DNA reads as TGTGCCAGCAGCTCCCGAATAGGACTAGCGACCTCCTACGAGCAGTACTTC. Translated: CASSSRIGLATSYEQYF. This rearrangement joins TRBV7-2 to TRBJ2-7; 9 bases align to TRBD2. Germline V gene sequence: CDR1 SGHTA, CDR2 FQGNSA. This CDR3 is built from 17 residues. V dropped 4 bases and J dropped 0; count of bases not matched to a gene: 10.